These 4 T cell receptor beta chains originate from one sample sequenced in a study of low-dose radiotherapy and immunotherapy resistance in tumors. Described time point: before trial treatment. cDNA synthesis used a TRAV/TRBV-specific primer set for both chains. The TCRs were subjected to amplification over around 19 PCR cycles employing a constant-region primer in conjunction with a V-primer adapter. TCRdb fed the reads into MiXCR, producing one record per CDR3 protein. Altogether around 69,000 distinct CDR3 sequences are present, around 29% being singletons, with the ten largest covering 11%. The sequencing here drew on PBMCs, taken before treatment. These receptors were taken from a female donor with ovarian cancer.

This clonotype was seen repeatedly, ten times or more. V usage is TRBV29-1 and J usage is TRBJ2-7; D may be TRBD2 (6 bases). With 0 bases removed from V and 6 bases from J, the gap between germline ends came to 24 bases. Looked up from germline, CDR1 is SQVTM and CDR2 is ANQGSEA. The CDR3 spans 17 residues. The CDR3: CSVEDKGSARLDGEQYF. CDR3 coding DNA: TGCAGCGTTGAAGATAAGGGGTCTGCCAGACTAGACGGCGAGCAGTACTTC.

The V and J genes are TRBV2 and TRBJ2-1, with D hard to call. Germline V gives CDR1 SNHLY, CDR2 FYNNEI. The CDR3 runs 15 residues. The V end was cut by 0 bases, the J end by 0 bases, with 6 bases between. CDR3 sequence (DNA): TGTGCCAGCAGTGAAGCGGGGATCTCCTACAATGAGCAGTTCTTC. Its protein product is CASSEAGISYNEQFF.

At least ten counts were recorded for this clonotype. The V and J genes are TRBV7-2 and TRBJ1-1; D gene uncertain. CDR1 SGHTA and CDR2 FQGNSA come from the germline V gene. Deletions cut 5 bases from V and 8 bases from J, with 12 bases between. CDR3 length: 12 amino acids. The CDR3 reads CASSQRGEEAFF. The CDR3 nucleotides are TGTGCCAGCAGCCAACGCGGGGAGGAAGCTTTCTTT.

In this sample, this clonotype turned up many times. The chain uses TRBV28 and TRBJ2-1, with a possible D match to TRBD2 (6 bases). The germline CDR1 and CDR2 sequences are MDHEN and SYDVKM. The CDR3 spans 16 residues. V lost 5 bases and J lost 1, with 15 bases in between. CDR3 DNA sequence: TGTGCCAGCAGTCCGCGGGGTAGCCCTTCCTACAATGAGCAGTTCTTC. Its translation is CASSPRGSPSYNEQFF.